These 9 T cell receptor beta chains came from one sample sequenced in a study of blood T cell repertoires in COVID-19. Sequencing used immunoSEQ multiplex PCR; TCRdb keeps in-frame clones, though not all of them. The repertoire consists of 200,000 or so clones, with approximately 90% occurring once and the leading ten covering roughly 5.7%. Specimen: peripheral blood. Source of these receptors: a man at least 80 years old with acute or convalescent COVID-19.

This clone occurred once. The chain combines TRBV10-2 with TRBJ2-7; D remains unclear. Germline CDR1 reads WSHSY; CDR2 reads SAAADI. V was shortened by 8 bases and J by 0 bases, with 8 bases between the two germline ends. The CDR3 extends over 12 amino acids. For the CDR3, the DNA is TGCGCCAGCTGCATGAGCTCCTACGAGCAGTACTTC. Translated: CASCMSSYEQYF.

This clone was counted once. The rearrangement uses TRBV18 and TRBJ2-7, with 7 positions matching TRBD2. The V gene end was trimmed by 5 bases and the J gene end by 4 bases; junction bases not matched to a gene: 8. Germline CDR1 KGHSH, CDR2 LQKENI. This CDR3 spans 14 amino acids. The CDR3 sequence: CASSAEGLRYEQYV. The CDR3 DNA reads TGTGCCAGCTCAGCTGAGGGACTACGGTACGAGCAGTACGTC.

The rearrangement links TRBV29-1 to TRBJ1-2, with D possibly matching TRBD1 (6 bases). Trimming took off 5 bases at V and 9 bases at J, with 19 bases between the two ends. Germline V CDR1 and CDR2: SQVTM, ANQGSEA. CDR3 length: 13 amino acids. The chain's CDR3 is CSVFDPTGSSYTF. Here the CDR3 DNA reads TGCAGCGTTTTTGACCCTACAGGGTCCAGCTACACCTTC.

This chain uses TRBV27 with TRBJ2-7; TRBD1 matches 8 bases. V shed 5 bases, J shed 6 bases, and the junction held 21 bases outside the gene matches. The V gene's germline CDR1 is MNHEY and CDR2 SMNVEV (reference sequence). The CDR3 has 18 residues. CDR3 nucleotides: TGTGCCAGCAGTATTCGTACCCACCGGGGACAGGTCACGGGCGAGCAGTACGTC. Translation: CASSIRTHRGQVTGEQYV.

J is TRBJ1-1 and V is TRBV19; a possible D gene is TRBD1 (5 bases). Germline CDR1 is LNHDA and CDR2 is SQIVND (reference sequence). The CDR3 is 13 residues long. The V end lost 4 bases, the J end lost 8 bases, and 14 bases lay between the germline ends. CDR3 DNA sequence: TGTGCCAGTAGTAAGAGACAGCAAACAGAAGCTTTCTTT. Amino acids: CASSKRQQTEAFF.

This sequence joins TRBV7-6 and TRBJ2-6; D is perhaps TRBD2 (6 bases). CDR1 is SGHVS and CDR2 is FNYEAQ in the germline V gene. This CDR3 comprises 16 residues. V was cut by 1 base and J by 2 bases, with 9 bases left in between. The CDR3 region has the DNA TGTGCCAGCAGCTTAGTATCGGGGGCTGGGGCCAACGTCCTGACTTTC. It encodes CASSLVSGAGANVLTF.

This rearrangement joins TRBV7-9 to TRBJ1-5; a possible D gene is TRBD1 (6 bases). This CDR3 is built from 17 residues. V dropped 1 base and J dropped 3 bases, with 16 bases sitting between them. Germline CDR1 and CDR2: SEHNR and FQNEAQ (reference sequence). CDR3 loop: CASSLGTMTGNNQPQHF. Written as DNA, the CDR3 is TGTGCCAGCAGCTTAGGAACAATGACAGGAAACAATCAGCCCCAGCATTTT.

CDR3 bases: TGTGCCAGCACCTCCCTCGGGACAGGGACCTACGAGCAGTACTTC. This translates into CASTSLGTGTYEQYF. The chain has TRBV28 and TRBJ2-7; 9 bases agree with TRBD1. This CDR3 has 15 residues. V gave up 7 bases and J gave up 2 bases; unmatched junction bases: 9. The germline V gene has CDR1 MDHEN and CDR2 SYDVKM.

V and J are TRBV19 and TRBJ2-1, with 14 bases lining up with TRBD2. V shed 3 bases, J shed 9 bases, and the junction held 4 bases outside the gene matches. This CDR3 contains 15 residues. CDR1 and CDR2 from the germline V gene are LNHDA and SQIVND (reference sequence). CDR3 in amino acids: CASSIGGLAGVEQFF. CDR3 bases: TGTGCCAGTAGTATTGGGGGACTAGCGGGAGTTGAGCAGTTCTTC.